The clone carrying this T cell receptor (beta chain) was recorded a few times. The entry originates in a study of response to subunit inactivated influenza vaccine. Trimming cost V 1 base and J 1 base, with 10 bases left between them. CDR1 is SGHTA, CDR2 FQGTGA, per germline. The CDR3 is 15 residues long. Via MiXCR, TCRdb re-called the RT-PCR reads, giving one row per CDR3 protein. The table has fewer than 550,000 distinct CDR3 sequences, 25% seen once; the top ten hold around 2%. This chain joins TRBV7-3 and TRBJ1-1; D gene uncertain. The clonotype comes from a man aged 50-59 years who received an inactivated influenza vaccine. This specimen consisted of CD4+ T cells sorted from PBMCs, obtained around 5 days after vaccination. The CDR3 sequence is CASSLNRAGNTEAFF. In nucleotides, the CDR3 is TGTGCCAGCAGCTTAAACCGGGCGGGGAACACTGAAGCTTTCTTT.